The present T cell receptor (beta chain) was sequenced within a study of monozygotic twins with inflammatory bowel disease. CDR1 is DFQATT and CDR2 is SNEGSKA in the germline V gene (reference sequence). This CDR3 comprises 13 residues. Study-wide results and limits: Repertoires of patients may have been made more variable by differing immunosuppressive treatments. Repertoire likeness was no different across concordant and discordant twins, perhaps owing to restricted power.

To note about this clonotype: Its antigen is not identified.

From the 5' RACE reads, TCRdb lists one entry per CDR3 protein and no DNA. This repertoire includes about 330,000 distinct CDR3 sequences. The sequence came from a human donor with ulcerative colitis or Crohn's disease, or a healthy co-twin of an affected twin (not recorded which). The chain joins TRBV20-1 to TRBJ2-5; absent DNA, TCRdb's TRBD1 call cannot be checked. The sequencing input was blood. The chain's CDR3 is CSADRAVQETQYF.